The rows below give T cell receptor beta chains drawn from one sample of a study of T cell responses to AZD1222 COVID-19 vaccine. Sequencing used immunoSEQ multiplex PCR; TCRdb keeps in-frame clones, though not all of them. Of 150,000 or so clones in the sample, 90% to 95% were seen once. The source material was peripheral blood, sampled 28 days after the second AZD1222 dose. The receptor set was obtained from an adult who received the AZD1222 COVID-19 vaccine. CDR3s include the opening cysteine and the closing phenylalanine or tryptophan. The D gene is left open where the match is weak. Not every row has a clone size; where given, it reads once, few, many or a size class.

j_call clone_size v_call d_call cdr3_aa cdr3_nt
TRBJ1-1 many TRBV27 . CASSRWDISNTEAFF TGTGCCAGCAGTCGATGGGACATAAGCAACACTGAAGCTTTCTTT
TRBJ1-4 . TRBV5-8 . CASSPQLSPTNEKLFF TGTGCCAGCAGCCCACAGCTATCCCCAACTAATGAAAAACTGTTTTTT
TRBJ1-1 . TRBV19 . CASSIVRGRAFF TGTGCCAGTAGTATAGTCCGCGGTAGAGCTTTCTTT
TRBJ1-2 . TRBV18 . CASSPPLGQQYNYGYTF TGTGCCAGCTCACCACCCCTGGGGCAGCAATATAACTATGGCTACACCTTC
TRBJ2-7 . TRBV9 TRBD2 CASSAGGGSLGEQYF TGTGCCAGCAGCGCCGGCGGGGGGTCACTGGGCGAGCAGTACTTC
TRBJ2-7 . TRBV5-1 . CASSPSGGSYHYEQYF TGCGCCAGCAGCCCCTCCGGGGGTTCATACCACTACGAGCAGTACTTC
TRBJ1-2 . TRBV5-4 . CASSPRSVERGGDGYTF TGTGCCAGCAGCCCCCGCTCTGTCGAGAGGGGAGGAGATGGCTACACCTTC
TRBJ2-7 . TRBV6-5 TRBD2 CASSPNRDYYEQYF TGTGCCAGCAGTCCCAACCGGGACTACTACGAGCAGTACTTC
TRBJ2-7 . TRBV27 TRBD2 CASRPGTNYEQYF TGTGCCAGCAGACCGGGGACTAACTACGAGCAGTACTTC
TRBJ1-4 . TRBV30 . CAWSVLGQGAEKLFF TGTGCCTGGAGTGTACTCGGCCAGGGTGCCGAAAAACTGTTTTTT
TRBJ2-1 . TRBV29-1 TRBD2 CSVDPASGGTPNEQFF TGCAGCGTTGATCCCGCTAGCGGGGGCACCCCTAATGAGCAGTTCTTC
TRBJ2-7 . TRBV29-1 . CSVRGRLPKGEQYF TGCAGCGTTAGAGGACGGCTCCCCAAGGGCGAGCAGTACTTC
TRBJ2-3 . TRBV7-2 TRBD1 CASSLNRGSDTQYF TGTGCCAGCAGCTTAAACAGGGGATCAGATACGCAGTATTTT
TRBJ1-4 . TRBV7-2 TRBD1 CASSFGGAGQGSEKLFF TGTGCCAGCAGCTTCGGGGGGGCGGGACAGGGTAGTGAAAAACTGTTTTTT
TRBJ1-5 . TRBV6-5 TRBD1 CASSSRGRQPQHF TGTGCCAGCAGTTCCAGGGGGCGACAGCCCCAGCATTTT
TRBJ1-2 . TRBV5-4 . CASTTGGGDNYGYTF TGTGCCAGCACCACTGGGGGTGGGGATAACTATGGCTACACCTTC
TRBJ2-5 . TRBV6-5 TRBD1 CASSRDSQETQYF TGTGCCAGCAGTCGGGACAGCCAAGAGACCCAGTACTTC
TRBJ1-2 . TRBV6-5 . CASRNSGGRNYGYTF TGTGCCAGCAGGAACAGTGGGGGAAGGAACTATGGCTACACCTTC
TRBJ1-2 . TRBV18 TRBD1 CASSPYTHGQGDYGYTF TGTGCCAGCTCCCCATACACGCACGGACAGGGCGACTATGGCTACACCTTC
TRBJ1-2 . TRBV12-5 TRBD1 CASARDRNYGYTF TGTGCTAGTGCCCGGGACAGGAACTATGGCTACACCTTC
TRBJ1-2 . TRBV29-1 . CSAVMAGLFGYGYTF TGCAGCGCCGTAATGGCCGGACTTTTCGGGTATGGCTACACCTTC
TRBJ2-7 . TRBV12-3/TRBV12-4 . CASSSGGLYEQYF TGTGCCAGCAGTTCAGGCGGTCTCTACGAGCAGTACTTC
TRBJ1-2 . TRBV5-1 TRBD1 CASSWDRPDYGYTF TGCGCCAGCAGCTGGGACAGGCCTGACTATGGCTACACCTTC
TRBJ1-2 . TRBV2 TRBD1 CASRDRGWYGYTF TGTGCCAGCAGGGACAGGGGATGGTATGGCTACACCTTC
TRBJ1-5 . TRBV7-8 TRBD1 CASSFQGVSNQPQHF TGTGCCAGCAGCTTCCAGGGGGTTAGCAATCAGCCCCAGCATTTT
TRBJ2-3 . TRBV19 . CASGPLTLRRGADTQYF TGTGCCAGTGGCCCCCTTACTTTGAGGAGAGGGGCAGATACGCAGTATTTT
TRBJ1-1 few TRBV10-1 . CASSPETRGGTEAFF TGCGCCAGCAGTCCAGAAACCCGGGGTGGCACTGAAGCTTTCTTT
TRBJ2-3 . TRBV7-6 TRBD2 CASSSGLAGGTDTQYF TGTGCCAGCAGCTCGGGACTAGCGGGGGGCACAGATACGCAGTATTTT
TRBJ1-2 . TRBV4-1 . CASSQGRGDYGYTF TGCGCCAGCAGCCAAGGGAGGGGAGACTATGGCTACACCTTC
TRBJ1-6 once TRBV27 . CASSIYRNSPLHF TGTGCCAGCAGTATCTACAGGAATTCACCCCTCCACTTT
TRBJ1-5 . TRBV18 TRBD1 CASSPRQGRLSNQPQHF TGTGCCAGCTCACCAAGACAGGGGCGCCTAAGCAATCAGCCCCAGCATTTT
TRBJ2-7 . TRBV4-1 . CASSLSLGSGLTYEQYF TGCGCCAGCAGCCTCTCCCTAGGCAGTGGCCTTACCTACGAGCAGTACTTC
TRBJ1-4 once TRBV7-9 . CASTPGESGPHEKLFF TGTGCCAGCACGCCGGGCGAGTCGGGGCCTCATGAAAAACTGTTTTTT
TRBJ2-2 . TRBV19 TRBD1 CASSPRGQWTGELFF TGTGCCAGTAGTCCAAGGGGACAGTGGACCGGGGAGCTGTTTTTT
TRBJ1-4 . TRBV19 . CASRTGRSDEKLFF TGTGCCAGTAGGACGGGGAGGTCGGATGAAAAACTGTTTTTT
TRBJ1-6 . TRBV7-9 . CASSLGRRNNSPLHF TGTGCCAGCAGCTTAGGTCGCAGGAATAATTCACCCCTCCACTTT
TRBJ1-5 . TRBV5-8 . CASSRTRTGNQPQHF TGTGCCAGCAGCAGAACAAGGACGGGGAATCAGCCCCAGCATTTT
TRBJ1-2 . TRBV5-5 . CASSVLGIPGPSWNGYTF TGTGCCAGCAGCGTCTTGGGGATCCCCGGGCCGTCGTGGAATGGCTACACCTTC
TRBJ2-5 . TRBV30 . CAWSVGETQYF TGTGCCTGGAGTGTTGGGGAGACCCAGTACTTC
TRBJ2-1 . TRBV7-8 . CASSLWSPPSYNEQFF TGTGCCAGCAGCTTATGGTCCCCCCCTAGTTACAATGAGCAGTTCTTC
TRBJ2-5 . TRBV19 TRBD2 CASSGSGGGETQYF TGTGCCAGTAGTGGCAGCGGGGGGGGTGAGACCCAGTACTTC
TRBJ1-2 . TRBV18 . CASSPPRGSGYGYTF TGTGCCAGCTCACCACCAAGGGGCTCGGGCTATGGCTACACCTTC
TRBJ2-5 . TRBV6-6 . CASRNRVQETQYF TGTGCCAGCAGGAATAGGGTACAAGAGACCCAGTACTTC
TRBJ1-2 . TRBV5-1 TRBD1 CASSLTGTGGDYGYTF TGCGCCAGCAGCTTGACCGGGACAGGGGGCGACTATGGCTACACCTTC
TRBJ2-1 . TRBV9 . CASSAVPNRPGGEQFF TGTGCCAGCAGCGCGGTGCCGAATCGTCCGGGCGGGGAGCAGTTCTTC
TRBJ1-2 once TRBV5-1 . CASSPGRWGPNYGYTF TGCGCCAGCTCCCCGGGGAGATGGGGCCCCAACTATGGCTACACCTTC
TRBJ1-5 . TRBV6-5 . CASRLQGSSNQPQHF TGTGCCAGCAGGCTTCAGGGAAGCAGCAATCAGCCCCAGCATTTT